This TCR beta chain was captured by sequencing in a study of OX40 agonist ivuxolimab in advanced cancers. About the research overall: Subjects had a mean age of about 61 years, with a range of roughly 23 to 79; just over 80% were male. Prior therapy, whether anti-PD-1, anti-PD-L1 or anti-CTLA-4, was allowed, and more than 35% had some. Overall study findings and caveats: Those patients achieving a partial response at 0.1-3.0 mg/kg showed among the lowest clonal expansion.

Individuals having autoimmune disease history or systemic immunosuppression were not enrolled. Germline CDR1 reads SNHLY; CDR2 reads FYNNEI. Trimming removed 2 bases from V and 2 bases from J, with 10 bases in between. The CDR3 is 14 amino acids. Assay: immunoSEQ multiplex PCR; the TCRdb copy retains only in-frame clones and omits some. This table holds about 96,000 clones, roughly 80% found once. Notes on this clone: Its cognate antigen is unknown.

This sequence joins TRBV2 and TRBJ2-7; the D is unclear. The TCR comes from an adult with an advanced solid tumor such as melanoma, head and neck, liver or kidney cancer. This specimen was CD4+ or CD8+ T cells sorted from blood, taken in a trial of the OX40 agonist ivuxolimab. For the CDR3, the DNA is TGTGCCAGCAGTGAAAGTCCTAGGGCCTACGAGCAGTACTTC. It encodes CASSESPRAYEQYF. Full variable domain (remainder filled in from reference TRBV2 and TRBJ2-7): EPEVTQTPSHQVTQMGQEVILRCVPISNHLYFYWYRQILGQKVEFLVSFYNNEISEKSEIFDDQFSVERPDGSNFTLKIRSTKLEDSAMYFCASSESPRAYEQYFGPGTRLTVT.